The T cell receptor (beta chain) under discussion was sequenced for a study of T cells after posttransplantation cyclophosphamide. Study results and caveats: Recipient CMV seropositivity and CMV reactivation strongly tracked TRB clonality.

The germline gives CDR1 WNHNN, CDR2 SYGVQD (reference sequence). Deletions cut 3 bases from V and 4 bases from J, with 13 bases between. There are 14 residues in the CDR3. There are many counts of this clone. Its antigen is unidentified. Some clones are missing from TCRdb's copy, which holds only in-frame ones; the method was immunoSEQ multiplex PCR. The specimen has about 38,000 clones, none found just once. The chain recombines TRBV10-1 with TRBJ2-7; the D gene is possibly TRBD1 (6 bases). This TCR came from a man aged 45 to 65 in good health, CMV-negative, and a related stem cell transplant donor. The sample comprised PBMCs. CDR3 DNA: TGCGCCAGCAGTGATGAAAGGGGGTCTTACGAGCAGTACTTC. Protein: CASSDERGSYEQYF.